Below, one TCR beta chain is given with its context. Its antigen is unidentified. TCRdb processed the reads anew with MiXCR; each CDR3 protein has one entry. The sample gives about half a million distinct CDR3 sequences, about 33% of which show up once; 15% to 20% is in the top ten. The data originate from a study of T cell repertoires in cytomegalovirus infection. Germline loops: CDR1 SEHNR, CDR2 FQNEAQ (reference sequence). CDR3 length: 14 amino acids. The V end lost 6 bases, the J end lost 6 bases, and 16 bases lay between the germline ends. The J gene is TRBJ2-3, the V gene TRBV7-9; possible D gene TRBD1, 6 bases. Material: cultured PBMCs, obtained from culture after CMV antigen stimulation. The clonotype originates from a human donor in good health (CMV status not recorded). Some clones in this sample may be carry-over from other donors' samples. The CDR3 region is CASSFSGVPDTQYF. Written as DNA, the CDR3 is TGTGCCAGCAGTTTCTCAGGGGTCCCCGATACGCAGTATTTT.